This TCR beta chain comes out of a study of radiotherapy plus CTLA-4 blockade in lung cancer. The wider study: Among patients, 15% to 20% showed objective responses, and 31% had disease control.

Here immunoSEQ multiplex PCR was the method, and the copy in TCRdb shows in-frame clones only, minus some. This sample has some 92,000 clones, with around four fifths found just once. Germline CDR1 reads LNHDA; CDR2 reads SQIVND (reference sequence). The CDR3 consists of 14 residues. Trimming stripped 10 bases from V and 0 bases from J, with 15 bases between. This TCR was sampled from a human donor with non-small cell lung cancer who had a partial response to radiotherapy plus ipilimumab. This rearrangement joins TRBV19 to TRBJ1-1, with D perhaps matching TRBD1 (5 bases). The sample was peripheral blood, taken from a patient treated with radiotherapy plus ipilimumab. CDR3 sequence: CATTTDRMNTEAFF. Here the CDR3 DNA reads TGTGCCACCACGACAGATCGGATGAACACTGAAGCTTTCTTT. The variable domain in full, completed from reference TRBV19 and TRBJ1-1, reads DGGITQSPKYLFRKEGQNVTLSCEQNLNHDAMYWYRQDPGQGLRLIYYSQIVNDFQKGDIAEGYSVSREKKESFPLTVTSAQKNPTAFYLCATTTDRMNTEAFFGQGTRLTVV.